The rows below give T cell receptor beta chains drawn from one sample of a study of CD8 T cells in ankylosing spondylitis. TCRdb recomputed calls from the 5' RACE reads with MiXCR, one row per CDR3 protein. The repertoire consists of approximately 210,000 distinct CDR3 sequences, with around 13% occurring once and the leading ten covering 16%. The source material was blood, either unsorted or a sorted T cell fraction (not recorded which). These receptors all come from a male donor with ankylosing spondylitis or in good health (not recorded which). The CDR3 runs from the conserved cysteine through the conserved F or W. D genes are given only for firm matches. Some rows mark clone size as missing; the rest say once, few, many or name a class of expanded clone.

TRBV7-9	TRBJ2-2	few	-	CASSLSPGDGELFF	TGTGCCAGCAGCTTAAGCCCAGGGGACGGGGAGCTGTTTTTT
TRBV11-2	TRBJ2-1	-	-	CASSLGLGRNDEQFF	TGTGCCAGCAGCTTGGGGCTAGGGAGGAATGATGAGCAGTTCTTC
TRBV9	TRBJ1-3	few	-	CASSVFRETGNTIYF	TGTGCCAGCAGCGTGTTCCGGGAAACGGGAAACACCATATATTTT
TRBV4-1	TRBJ2-1	-	-	CASSQVQGPNEQFF	TGCGCCAGCAGCCAAGTTCAGGGTCCCAATGAGCAGTTCTTC
TRBV13	TRBJ2-2	-	TRBD2	CASSLRGGSGELFF	TGTGCCAGCAGCCTTCGGGGGGGGTCCGGGGAGCTGTTTTTT
TRBV12-3/TRBV12-4	TRBJ1-1	few	-	CASSTLEGGFDTEAFF	TGTGCCAGCAGCACCCTCGAGGGGGGCTTCGACACTGAAGCTTTCTTT
TRBV5-1	TRBJ1-2	-	-	CASSSPLDRKGYTF	TGCGCCAGCAGCTCCCCACTTGACAGGAAGGGCTACACCTTC
TRBV28	TRBJ2-7	-	-	CASSPRLGGHEQYF	TGTGCCAGCAGTCCGCGACTGGGGGGCCACGAGCAGTACTTC
TRBV7-9	TRBJ2-7	-	-	CASSPGSGTSYEQYF	TGTGCCAGCAGCCCGGGAAGTGGGACATCCTACGAGCAGTACTTC
TRBV7-9	TRBJ2-2	few	-	CASSLSRVPGELFF	TGTGCCAGCAGCTTAAGTAGGGTTCCCGGGGAGCTGTTTTTT
TRBV6-5	TRBJ2-3	-	TRBD1	CASSSSEDRGLGTDTQYF	TGTGCCAGCAGTTCCTCCGAAGACAGGGGGCTCGGCACAGATACGCAGTATTTT
TRBV20-1	TRBJ2-1	-	TRBD2	CSARDETSGGPLAYNEQFF	TGCAGTGCTAGAGATGAGACTAGCGGGGGTCCTCTTGCCTACAATGAGCAGTTCTTC
TRBV20-1	TRBJ2-7	few	-	CSAGPYYEQYF	TGCAGTGCTGGTCCTTACTACGAGCAGTACTTC
TRBV20-1	TRBJ2-3	few	TRBD2	CSARDPLAGDTDTQYF	TGCAGTGCTAGAGATCCCCTAGCGGGAGACACAGATACGCAGTATTTT
TRBV7-9	TRBJ2-3	-	-	CASSSPQRTQYF	TGTGCCAGCAGCTCCCCACAGAGGACGCAGTATTTT
TRBV6-4	TRBJ2-3	many	TRBD2	CASAPNSGSTDTQYF	TGTGCCAGCGCTCCGAATAGCGGGAGCACAGATACGCAGTATTTT
TRBV3-1	TRBJ1-2	-	-	CASSQEPGYNGYTF	TGTGCCAGCAGCCAAGAACCCGGGTATAATGGCTACACCTTC
TRBV7-2	TRBJ2-7	-	-	CASSLDGPNYEQYF	TGTGCCAGCAGCTTAGATGGCCCTAACTACGAGCAGTACTTC
TRBV20-1	TRBJ1-4	few	-	CSARDLGSTNEKLFF	TGCAGTGCTAGAGATCTAGGCAGTACCAATGAAAAACTGTTTTTT
TRBV5-1	TRBJ2-7	-	-	CASSPISGAHEQYF	TGCGCCAGCAGCCCCATCTCCGGAGCCCACGAGCAGTACTTC
TRBV28	TRBJ2-5	-	TRBD2	CASSSPRSGRGETQYF	TGTGCCAGCAGTTCCCCCAGGAGCGGGAGGGGGGAGACCCAGTACTTC
TRBV3-1	TRBJ2-2	few	-	CASSQGFPFGELFF	TGTGCCAGCAGCCAAGGCTTCCCGTTCGGGGAGCTGTTTTTT
TRBV20-1	TRBJ2-3	-	TRBD2	CSARDQLAVRPDTQYF	TGCAGTGCTAGAGATCAACTAGCGGTTAGGCCGGATACGCAGTATTTT
TRBV6-1	TRBJ2-7	-	TRBD2	CASSPSGGGSEQYF	TGTGCCAGCAGTCCTAGCGGGGGAGGCAGCGAGCAGTACTTC
TRBV5-1	TRBJ2-3	-	TRBD2	CASSLVRDYISPDTQYF	TGCGCCAGCAGCTTGGTCCGGGACTATATTTCGCCAGATACGCAGTATTTT
TRBV12-3/TRBV12-4	TRBJ2-1	-	-	CASSLSPGLTYNEQFF	TGTGCCAGCAGTTTGTCGCCGGGACTTACCTACAATGAGCAGTTCTTC
TRBV12-3/TRBV12-4	TRBJ1-1	many	-	CASSSTGQHFF	TGTGCCAGCAGTTCCACAGGACAGCATTTCTTT
TRBV6-1	TRBJ1-1	few	TRBD1	CASSSLLQGMNTEAFF	TGTGCCAGCAGTAGCCTACTACAGGGGATGAACACTGAAGCTTTCTTT
TRBV4-1	TRBJ2-7	many	TRBD1	CASSQDPDRGVYEQYF	TGCGCCAGCAGCCAAGATCCCGACAGGGGGGTCTACGAGCAGTACTTC
TRBV14	TRBJ2-2	few	-	CASSLGRLSFTGELFF	TGTGCCAGCAGCCTTGGGCGGTTGTCGTTCACCGGGGAGCTGTTTTTT
TRBV20-1	TRBJ2-1	few	-	CSARDPTRGGEQFF	TGCAGTGCTAGAGATCCTACCCGAGGCGGTGAGCAGTTCTTC
TRBV19	TRBJ2-7	-	-	CASSIGMSYEQYF	TGTGCCAGTAGTATAGGCATGTCCTACGAGCAGTACTTC
TRBV29-1	TRBJ2-5	many	-	CSVEDPRGGETQYF	TGCAGCGTTGAAGACCCGAGGGGTGGGGAGACCCAGTACTTC
TRBV27	TRBJ2-1	many	-	CASRRAGAPSYNEQFF	TGTGCCAGCAGGCGAGCAGGGGCCCCCTCCTACAATGAGCAGTTCTTC
TRBV27	TRBJ2-1	many	TRBD2	CASSFDGTSRNEQFF	TGTGCCAGCAGTTTCGACGGGACTAGTAGAAATGAGCAGTTCTTC
TRBV11-2	TRBJ2-5	few	TRBD2	CASSLLGAGEETQYF	TGTGCCAGCAGCCTCCTAGGAGCGGGAGAAGAGACCCAGTACTTC
TRBV29-1	TRBJ1-1	-	-	CSVEQGYTEAFF	TGCAGCGTTGAACAGGGGTACACTGAAGCTTTCTTT
TRBV6-4	TRBJ2-7	-	-	CASSDSGGNEQYF	TGTGCCAGCAGTGACTCAGGAGGGAACGAGCAGTACTTC
TRBV4-1	TRBJ2-1	few	-	CASSQEGPNPGDEQFF	TGCGCCAGCAGCCAAGAAGGCCCCAACCCGGGTGATGAGCAGTTCTTC
TRBV24-1	TRBJ2-1	-	TRBD2	CATSDAGDSYNEQFF	TGTGCCACCAGTGATGCGGGGGACTCCTACAATGAGCAGTTCTTC
TRBV7-9	TRBJ2-1	few	-	CASSPRDLAPEQFF	TGTGCCAGCAGCCCGAGGGACTTGGCTCCTGAGCAGTTCTTC
TRBV19	TRBJ1-5	few	-	CASSISRDSNQPQHF	TGTGCCAGTAGTATAAGCAGGGATAGCAATCAGCCCCAGCATTTT